This entry lists 28 T cell receptor beta chains sequenced from one sample in a study of Ad26.COV2.S vaccination and SARS-CoV-2 variants. The data were produced by immunoSEQ multiplex PCR, yet TCRdb's version contains in-frame clones alone and is incomplete. The sample has about 400,000 clones; roughly 80% are singletons. Specified treatment: 19 received Ad26.COV2.S at low or high dose, single or two shots; about five received placebo; per-sample allocation not given. Collection of samples fell on day 63 after the first vaccine or placebo injection. The source was peripheral blood, collected in a trial of Ad26.COV2.S vaccine versus placebo. Receptors were obtained from a person aged 18-60 years who received the Ad26.COV2.S COVID-19 vaccine or a placebo.

The rearrangement joins TRBV7-9 to TRBJ2-6, with D maybe TRBD1 (6 bases). The CDR3 contains 18 residues. V gave up 5 bases and J gave up 2 bases, with 19 bases separating them. Germline V gives CDR1 SEHNR, CDR2 FQNEAQ (reference sequence). In nucleotides, the CDR3 is TGTGCCAGCAGCGTGACCGGGACATCGGAGGCTGGGGCCAACGTCCTGACTTTC. Protein sequence: CASSVTGTSEAGANVLTF.

This rearrangement joins TRBV5-1 to TRBJ2-7; 13 bases fit TRBD2. This CDR3 comprises 18 residues. The V segment lost 4 bases and the J segment 1 base; nucleotides outside the gene matches: 11. CDR1 is SGHRS and CDR2 is YFSETQ in the germline V gene. The CDR3 DNA is TGCGCCAGCAGCCGATCGACTAGCGGGGGGAGCCGATCCTACGAGCAGTACTTC. This translates into CASSRSTSGGSRSYEQYF.

This rearrangement joins TRBV15 to TRBJ1-1; 9 nucleotides line up with TRBD1. CDR3 length: 16 amino acids. V trimming: 0 bases; J trimming: 3 bases; junction bases outside the gene matches: 5. Germline values: CDR1 LNHNV, CDR2 YYDKDF (reference sequence). The CDR3 DNA reads as TGTGCCACCAGCAGAGATGATCGACAGGGGGACACTGAAGCTTTCTTT. It encodes CATSRDDRQGDTEAFF.

This clone appeared once. V is TRBV19 and J is TRBJ1-5; D gene ambiguous. Germline assignment: CDR1 LNHDA and CDR2 SQIVND (reference sequence). Trimming shortened V by 3 bases and J by 2 bases, and 11 bases separated the two germline ends. This CDR3 is 15 amino acids long. CDR3 in amino acids: CASSMVISGNQPQHF. CDR3 DNA: TGTGCCAGTAGTATGGTAATCTCGGGCAATCAGCCCCAGCATTTT.

CDR3 sequence: CASSAGRNNQPQHF. CDR3 DNA sequence: TGTGCCAGCTCTGCCGGACGTAACAATCAGCCCCAGCATTTT. This rearrangement joins TRBV18 to TRBJ1-5; no definite D call. Trimming cost V 6 bases and J 3 bases, with 12 bases left between them. The germline V gene has CDR1 KGHSH and CDR2 LQKENI. The CDR3 extends over 14 amino acids.

The V and J genes are TRBV3-1 (or the pseudogene TRBV3-2) and TRBJ1-4; D remains ambiguous. The V gene's germline CDR1 is LGHDT and CDR2 YNNKEL (reference sequence). The CDR3 spans 16 residues. V lost 4 bases to trimming and J lost 4 bases, with 16 bases between them. CDR3 loop: CASSLISDGLNEKLFF. In DNA form, the CDR3 reads TGTGCCAGCAGCCTGATTTCGGACGGACTTAATGAAAAACTGTTTTTT.

The chain links TRBV27 to TRBJ2-1; maybe TRBD1 (5 bases). Germline CDR1 and CDR2: MNHEY and SMNVEV (reference sequence). The CDR3 spans 11 residues. V lost 2 bases to trimming and J lost 10 bases, with 6 bases between them. The CDR3 spells CASSLGAEQFF. CDR3 bases: TGTGCCAGCAGTTTAGGGGCGGAGCAGTTCTTC.

The V call is TRBV11-2, the J call TRBJ2-7; D gene unclear. CDR3 length equals 13 residues. V was pared by 1 base and J by 3 bases, with 7 bases between. CDR1 is SGHAT, CDR2 FQNNGV, per germline. This CDR3 reads CASSLGRIYEQYF. In DNA form, the CDR3 reads TGTGCCAGCAGCTTAGGACGGATCTACGAGCAGTACTTC.

The gene calls are TRBV27 and TRBJ2-7; 12 bases match TRBD2. In germline, CDR1 is MNHEY, CDR2 SMNVEV (reference sequence). There are 14 residues in the CDR3. The trim removed 8 bases at V and 4 bases at J, leaving 6 bases unmatched. CDR3 residues: CASGWTSGTYEQYF. The CDR3 region has the DNA TGTGCCAGCGGATGGACTAGCGGGACGTACGAGCAGTACTTC.

The gene calls are TRBV29-1 and TRBJ1-1; TRBD1 is a possible D gene (5 bases). The CDR3 extends over 13 amino acids. The V gene lost 4 bases and the J gene lost 0 bases, with 9 bases spanning the gap. Germline CDR1 reads SQVTM; CDR2 reads ANQGSEA. Written as DNA, the CDR3 is TGCAGCGTTGCCAGGGTGGTGAACACTGAAGCTTTCTTT. This translates into CSVARVVNTEAFF.

The chain employs TRBV3-1 (or the pseudogene TRBV3-2) and TRBJ2-5; D gene unclear. Germline values: CDR1 LGHDT, CDR2 YNNKEL (reference sequence). CDR3 length equals 12 residues. Trimming cost V 8 bases and J 1 base, with 8 bases left between them. The CDR3 sequence is CASSHPQETQYF. CDR3 sequence (DNA): TGTGCCAGCTCCCATCCCCAAGAGACCCAGTACTTC.

This clone was seen a handful of times. The rearrangement links TRBV4-3 to TRBJ1-5, with unresolved D. The CDR3 runs to 14 residues. The V gene's germline CDR1 is LGHNA and CDR2 YSLEER. With 1 base removed from V and 7 bases from J, the gap between germline ends came to 11 bases. For the CDR3, the DNA is TGCGCCAGCAGCCAAGCGTGGGCAGGACAGCCCCAGCATTTT. This sequence encodes CASSQAWAGQPQHF.

This clone came up once. The V and J genes are TRBV4-2 and TRBJ2-1; possibly TRBD2 for D (6 bases). Trimming left V 4 bases short and J 10 bases short, with 8 bases between. CDR1 LGHNA and CDR2 YNFKEQ come from the germline V gene. This CDR3 has 11 residues. The CDR3 here is CASSRAGEQFF. The CDR3 region has the DNA TGTGCCAGCAGCCGGGCGGGGGAGCAGTTCTTC.

This chain connects TRBV27 to TRBJ2-5; the match to TRBD2 covers 7 bases. The CDR3 loop spans 14 amino acids. CDR1 and CDR2 (germline): MNHEY, SMNVEV (reference sequence). With V trimmed by 5 bases and J by 3 bases, 6 bases remained unmatched. The CDR3 DNA follows: TGTGCCAGCAGTCTCTTGGGGGGGGAAGAGACCCAGTACTTC. Residues: CASSLLGGEETQYF.

This clone is a singleton in its sample. The genes are TRBV5-6 and TRBJ2-7; tentatively, D is TRBD1 (5 bases). Trimming shortened V by 4 bases and J by 3 bases, and 17 bases separated the two germline ends. Germline V gene data show CDR1 as SGHDT and CDR2 as YYEEEE. This CDR3 has 15 residues. This chain's CDR3 is CASSGLETAFYEQYF. Here the CDR3 DNA reads TGTGCCAGCAGCGGCTTGGAGACAGCCTTCTACGAGCAGTACTTC.

The J gene is TRBJ2-6, the V gene TRBV2; D ambiguous. Trimming took 6 bases from V and 2 from J, leaving 11 bases between them. Germline assignment: CDR1 SNHLY and CDR2 FYNNEI. This CDR3 comprises 15 residues. CDR3 in DNA: TGTGCCAGCAGGGCCCAGGTAACTGGGGCCAACGTCCTGACTTTC. This translates into CASRAQVTGANVLTF.

This clone appeared a single time. Other nucleotide sequences from this sample produce the same CDR3. The V call is TRBV12-3 or TRBV12-4, the J call TRBJ1-5; D not certain. The length of the CDR3 is 13 residues. Trimming took 1 base from V and 3 from J, leaving 4 bases between them. The CDR3: CASSLGVNQPQHF. CDR3 sequence (DNA): TGTGCCAGCAGTTTAGGAGTCAATCAGCCCCAGCATTTT.

The CDR3 loop reads CASTPSGTSIDEQFF. The CDR3 coding sequence is TGTGCCAGCACTCCCTCCGGGACTAGCATAGATGAGCAGTTCTTC. The V call is TRBV4-2, the J call TRBJ2-1, with 9 bases aligning to TRBD2. The CDR3 sequence is 15 residues long. Germline CDR1 reads LGHNA; CDR2 reads YNFKEQ. The V gene end was trimmed by 7 bases and the J gene end by 8 bases; junction bases not matched to a gene: 12.

The V and J genes are TRBV19 and TRBJ1-5; no firm D call. V lost 6 bases to trimming and J lost 4 bases, with 13 bases between them. Germline values: CDR1 LNHDA, CDR2 SQIVND (reference sequence). CDR3 length equals 14 residues. The CDR3 bases are TGTGCCAGTAGGGGGTCTTTTCCGAATCAGCCCCAGCATTTT. The encoded protein is CASRGSFPNQPQHF.

This clone was seen a handful of times. The chain employs TRBV19 and TRBJ1-2; D remains unclear. V shed 11 bases and J shed 3 bases, with 10 bases lying between them. In germline, CDR1 is LNHDA, CDR2 SQIVND (reference sequence). The CDR3 length is 11 residues. CDR3 sequence reads: CASWTDYGYTF. The CDR3 DNA reads TGTGCCTCATGGACTGACTATGGCTACACCTTC.

The V call is TRBV27, the J call TRBJ2-2; 12 nucleotides agree with TRBD2. Germline CDR1 is MNHEY and CDR2 is SMNVEV (reference sequence). There are 14 residues in the CDR3. J lost 10 bases, V lost 5 bases, and 5 bases had no gene match. The CDR3 reads CASSPRLAGAELFF. The CDR3 DNA follows: TGTGCCAGCAGTCCCCGACTAGCGGGAGCGGAGCTGTTTTTT.

The chain has TRBV18 and TRBJ2-2; D is uncertain. Deletions cut 0 bases from V and 8 bases from J, with 7 bases between. CDR1 and CDR2 (germline): KGHSH, LQKENI. This CDR3 has 13 amino acids. The CDR3 here is CASSPPSSGELFF. Written as DNA, the CDR3 is TGTGCCAGCTCACCACCTAGTTCAGGGGAGCTGTTTTTT.

The table lists this clone with a count of one. This chain connects TRBV9 to TRBJ2-5; 7 bases fit TRBD1. V was pared by 0 bases and J by 5 bases, with 10 bases of the junction left unmatched. Germline V CDR1 and CDR2: SGDLS, YYNGEE. The CDR3 extends over 16 amino acids. The CDR3 DNA reads TGTGCCAGCAGCGTAGATCGGACAGGTGGCCGGGAGACCCAGTACTTC. Protein: CASSVDRTGGRETQYF.

This chain uses TRBV12-5 with TRBJ1-5; 7 bases fit TRBD1. CDR1 LGHNT and CDR2 FRNRAP come from the germline V gene. V lost 1 base and J lost 4; bases outside the gene matches: 4. CDR3 length equals 15 residues. CDR3 protein: CASGLAKTGNQPQHF. CDR3 DNA: TGTGCTAGTGGTTTGGCAAAGACAGGGAATCAGCCCCAGCATTTT.

V is TRBV5-8 and J is TRBJ1-4; weak D call: TRBD1 (6 bases). The CDR3 runs 15 residues. Germline assignment: CDR1 SGHTS and CDR2 YDEGEE. Trimming shortened V by 4 bases and J by 1 base, and 11 bases separated the two germline ends. In DNA, the CDR3 is TGTGCCAGCAGCGGAACACAGGGAACTAATGAAAAACTGTTTTTT. It translates to CASSGTQGTNEKLFF.

The rearrangement links TRBV18 to TRBJ1-6; no reliable D call. CDR1 KGHSH and CDR2 LQKENI come from the germline V gene. CDR3 size: 14 residues. V shed 6 bases and J shed 6 bases, with 12 bases lying between them. The chain's CDR3 is CASSDPGSNSPLHF. DNA of the CDR3: TGTGCCAGCTCGGACCCGGGCTCTAATTCACCCCTCCACTTT.

The chain joins TRBV19 to TRBJ2-7; TRBD2 aligns across 12 bases. The V segment lost 3 bases and the J segment 10 bases; nucleotides outside the gene matches: 13. This CDR3 contains 16 residues. Per the germline V gene, CDR1 is LNHDA and CDR2 is SQIVND (reference sequence). For the CDR3, the DNA is TGTGCCAGTAGTATCCAAGCTAGCGGGAGGGCGGTCTTTCAGTACTTC. Translating gives CASSIQASGRAVFQYF.

The chain carries TRBV7-9 and TRBJ1-4; D not resolved. CDR1 and CDR2 (germline): SEHNR, FQNEAQ (reference sequence). V shed 1 base and J shed 3 bases, with 3 bases lying between them. This CDR3 has 13 residues. The CDR3 region has the DNA TGTGCCAGCAGCTTAGAGGCTAATGAAAAACTGTTTTTT. Amino acid sequence: CASSLEANEKLFF.